The rows below give T cell receptor beta chains drawn from one sample of a study of CD8+CD57+ T cells in acquired aplastic anemia. TCRdb re-analysed the reads in MiXCR, keeping a single row per CDR3 protein. The table records about 210,000 distinct CDR3 sequences, roughly 57% of them present only once. The material sequenced was sorted CD4+, CD8+, or CD8+CD57+ T cells (not recorded which) from PBMCs. These receptors originate from a human donor in good health. CDR3s include the opening cysteine and the closing phenylalanine or tryptophan. The order of the fields is V gene, CDR3 length, J gene, clone size, D gene, CDR3 DNA, CDR3 protein. A D gene is named only where the DNA matches it firmly. Some rows have no size entry. The others give once, few or many, or a class for an expanded clone.

TRBV6-1	14	TRBJ2-7	.	TRBD2	TGTGCCAGCATTAGACTAGCGGGTGGGGAGGGGCAGTACTTC	CASIRLAGGEGQYF
TRBV14	15	TRBJ1-3	.	TRBD1	TGTGCCAGCAGCCAAAGGACAGGGACTGGAAACACCATATATTTT	CASSQRTGTGNTIYF
TRBV15	12	TRBJ2-1	many	.	TGTGCCACCAGCAGCCAGTACAATGAGCAGTTCTTC	CATSSQYNEQFF
TRBV10-2	13	TRBJ2-7	.	.	TGCGCCAGCAGTGAGGGGACCGACTACGAGCAGTACTTC	CASSEGTDYEQYF
TRBV19	12	TRBJ1-5	.	.	TGTGCCAGTAGTAAGTCCCTACCGCCCCAGCATTTT	CASSKSLPPQHF
TRBV24-1	16	TRBJ1-1	once	TRBD1	TGTGCCACCAGTGAGGGAGGACAGGGGGAACGCACTGAAGCTTTCTTT	CATSEGGQGERTEAFF
TRBV2	15	TRBJ2-3	.	.	TGTGCCAGCAGCCCCGCCCCTACTAGCACAGATACGCAGTATTTT	CASSPAPTSTDTQYF
TRBV4-1	17	TRBJ2-3	many	TRBD2	TGCGCCAGCAGCCATGAAAGACTAGCGGGGATCGCAGATACGCAGTATTTT	CASSHERLAGIADTQYF
TRBV28	12	TRBJ2-7	many	.	TGTGCCAGCAGTTTATCGGACTACGAGCAGTACTTC	CASSLSDYEQYF
TRBV15	14	TRBJ1-1	few	.	TGTGCCACCAGCAGAGATTGGAGGAACACTGAAGCTTTCTTT	CATSRDWRNTEAFF
TRBV7-2	19	TRBJ2-6	.	TRBD1	TGTGCCAGCAGTCAGGGGGTGGACTCCAGGGGTTCGGGGGCCAACGTCCTGACTTTC	CASSQGVDSRGSGANVLTF
TRBV15	15	TRBJ1-5	.	TRBD1	TGTGCCACCAGCAGAGCACCAGGGGGAGCGGAGCCCCAGCATTTT	CATSRAPGGAEPQHF
TRBV5-1	12	TRBJ2-5	.	.	TGCGCCAGCAGGAGACAGCAAGAGACCCAGTACTTC	CASRRQQETQYF
TRBV9	20	TRBJ2-1	.	TRBD2	TGTGCCAGCTCACCACCGGCCGGGACTAGCGGGAGGATGTACTACAATGAGCAGTTCTTC	CASSPPAGTSGRMYYNEQFF
TRBV15	20	TRBJ2-4	.	TRBD2	TGTGCCACCAGCTCAGCGGGAGGCTTAGAGACACCCTGCGGGTCGGACATTCAGTACTTC	CATSSAGGLETPCGSDIQYF
TRBV19	15	TRBJ2-1	many	TRBD1	TGTGCCAGTAGTTCCGGGACAGGGGGTGGCTATGAGCAGTTCTTC	CASSSGTGGGYEQFF
TRBV7-6	15	TRBJ2-4	many	TRBD2	TGTGCCAGCAGCTTAGAAGCGGGAGCCACGGACATTCAGTACTTC	CASSLEAGATDIQYF
TRBV9	15	TRBJ2-2	.	TRBD2	TGTGCCAGCAACCTAGCGGGGGAGAACAACGGGGAGCTGTTTTTT	CASNLAGENNGELFF
TRBV7-8	15	TRBJ2-5	.	TRBD2	TGTGCCAGCAGTCGCCCTAGCGGGGGGGAAGAGACCCAGTACTTC	CASSRPSGGEETQYF
TRBV7-6	13	TRBJ2-1	.	.	TGTGCCAGCAGTGGCAGATCCTACAATGAGCAGTTCTTC	CASSGRSYNEQFF
TRBV7-2	14	TRBJ2-7	.	.	TGTGCCAGCAGTGAAGCAGTGCCCCTCTACGAGCAGTACTTC	CASSEAVPLYEQYF
TRBV20-1	11	TRBJ2-5	once	.	TGCAGTGCAAATAGGAAGGAGGCCCAGTACTTC	CSANRKEAQYF
TRBV6-1	15	TRBJ1-6	.	.	TGTGCCAGCAGTTATTACGGCGAAACCAATTCACCCCTCCACTTT	CASSYYGETNSPLHF
TRBV12-3/TRBV12-4	15	TRBJ2-5	many	TRBD1	TGTGCCAGCAGATCCGACAGGGGGCTTTGGGAGACCCAGTACTTC	CASRSDRGLWETQYF
TRBV15	16	TRBJ2-3	.	TRBD1	TGTGCCACCAGCAGAGGACAGGGCAGCCCCACAGATACGCAGTGTTTT	CATSRGQGSPTDTQCF
TRBV15	17	TRBJ1-2	few	.	TGTGCCACCAGCAGAGATATCCGGGACGGAACTAACTATGGCTACACCTTC	CATSRDIRDGTNYGYTF
TRBV24-1	18	TRBJ2-3	.	TRBD2	TGTGCCACCAGTGATTTCGGGGACACAGCGGGAGGGCGAGATACGCAGTATTTT	CATSDFGDTAGGRDTQYF
TRBV7-2	13	TRBJ1-2	.	.	TGTGCCAGCAGCCCCTCCACCGTCTATGGCTACACCTTC	CASSPSTVYGYTF